Each of the 21 T cell receptor beta chains below was sequenced from the same sample in a study of response to subunit inactivated influenza vaccine. One entry per CDR3 protein, called by TCRdb with MiXCR from the RT-PCR reads. Here the sample spans about 500,000 distinct CDR3 sequences, over 10% being singletons. Sequenced here: PBMCs from blood, sampled roughly 48 days after vaccination. These receptors were obtained from a man aged 45 to 65 who received an inactivated influenza vaccine.

The chain carries TRBV29-1 and TRBJ2-1; no clear D. There are 12 residues in the CDR3. The ends were cut back, 3 bases at V and 6 bases at J, with 9 bases in the middle. Germline CDR1 reads SQVTM; CDR2 reads ANQGSEA. The CDR3 nucleotides are TGCAGCGTTGATCGGCGGCGCAATGAGCAGTTCTTC. This encodes CSVDRRRNEQFF.

The table lists this clonotype with a few counts. This sequence joins TRBV2 and TRBJ1-3, with D maybe TRBD1 (5 bases). The CDR3 runs to 18 residues. V was clipped by 1 base and J by 0 bases, with 16 bases between them. Germline CDR1 SNHLY, CDR2 FYNNEI. In DNA, the CDR3 is TGTGCCAGCAGTGAAGTGGGACGTCTGCTAACCTCTGGAAACACCATATATTTT. This codes for CASSEVGRLLTSGNTIYF.

This clonotype was detected a few times. The V gene is TRBV18, the J gene TRBJ2-2; D remains unclear. V was trimmed by 3 bases and J by 7 bases, leaving 9 bases between them. Germline CDR1 reads KGHSH; CDR2 reads LQKENI. The CDR3 runs to 13 residues. The CDR3 loop reads CASSPAPSGELFF. The CDR3 bases are TGTGCCAGCTCACCTGCGCCCAGCGGGGAGCTGTTTTTT.

This clonotype was seen a few times. This chain connects TRBV3-1 to TRBJ1-1; tentatively, D is TRBD1 (6 bases). V was pared by 4 bases and J by 0 bases, with 15 bases between. CDR3 length: 16 residues. CDR1 is LGHDT and CDR2 is YNNKEL in the germline V gene (reference sequence). CDR3 DNA: TGTGCCAGCAGCCCTACAGGGCCTGTCTTGAACACTGAAGCTTTCTTT. Its translation: CASSPTGPVLNTEAFF.

The chain joins TRBV5-1 to TRBJ2-5; possibly TRBD1 for D (7 bases). Germline values: CDR1 SGHRS, CDR2 YFSETQ. The V end lost 1 base, the J end lost 6 bases, and 19 bases lay between the germline ends. This CDR3 comprises 16 residues. This CDR3 reads CASSLSLKTGRKTQYF. The CDR3 DNA sequence: TGCGCCAGCAGCTTGTCTTTAAAGACAGGGAGGAAGACCCAGTACTTC.

This clonotype appeared many times. The V call is TRBV5-6, the J call TRBJ2-5; TRBD1 agrees at 7 bases. CDR3 length equals 14 residues. Unmatched junction bases numbered 5, after V lost 5 bases and J lost 1 base. Germline-derived CDR1 and CDR2 are SGHDT and YYEEEE. In DNA, the CDR3 is TGTGCCAGCAGTTTACAGGGGACCCAAGAGACCCAGTACTTC. Encoded protein: CASSLQGTQETQYF.

The J gene is TRBJ2-1, the V gene TRBV12-5; D might be TRBD1 or TRBD2, each matching 5 bases. The CDR3 is made up of 14 amino acids. V shed 3 bases and J shed 14 bases, with 20 bases lying between them. CDR1 is LGHNT and CDR2 is FRNRAP in the germline V gene. In nucleotides, the CDR3 is TGTGCTAGTGGTTTAACACGGGGACCCTCAAAGGAGTTCTTC. Protein: CASGLTRGPSKEFF.

About this clonotype: A clone one base away is much larger, so this may be a read error. The chain carries TRBV25-1 and TRBJ2-1; perhaps TRBD2 as D (6 bases). Germline loops: CDR1 MGHDK, CDR2 SYGVNS. The germline V and J ends were trimmed by 3 bases and 8 bases, with 17 bases remaining between them. CDR3 length: 15 residues. The CDR3 sequence: CASSEIVGGYDEQFF. CDR3 in DNA: TGTGCCAGCAGTGAGATAGTCGGGGGATACGATGAGCAGTTCTTC.

This clonotype was counted a few times. The V and J genes are TRBV5-6 and TRBJ1-5; TRBD1 aligns across 7 bases. CDR1 is SGHDT, CDR2 YYEEEE, per germline. V lost 4 bases and J lost 3; bases outside the gene matches: 7. CDR3 size: 15 residues. CDR3 residues: CASSLGTATNQPQHF. The CDR3 nucleotides are TGTGCCAGCAGCCTCGGGACAGCTACCAATCAGCCCCAGCATTTT.

The genes are TRBV7-8 and TRBJ2-1; D uncertain. V was trimmed by 5 bases and J by 4 bases, leaving 18 bases between them. The CDR3 runs to 16 residues. CDR1 is SGHVS, CDR2 FQNEAQ, per germline. CDR3 amino acids: CASSPGEAQKYNEQFF. The CDR3 nucleotides are TGTGCCAGCAGCCCTGGAGAGGCGCAAAAATACAATGAGCAGTTCTTC.

The chain links TRBV19 to TRBJ1-1; 7 bases map to TRBD1. Germline V lookup: CDR1 LNHDA, CDR2 SQIVND (reference sequence). The CDR3 length is 15 residues. The junction had 8 bases not matched to a gene; V was cut back by 6 bases and J by 1 base. The CDR3 DNA reads TGTGCCAGTAGATCTGACAGGGCGAGGAACACTGAAGCTTTCTTT. It yields the protein CASRSDRARNTEAFF.

V is TRBV7-2 and J is TRBJ1-1; 11 bases match TRBD1. V gave up 2 bases and J gave up 5 bases; unmatched junction bases: 10. The CDR3 is 17 residues long. Germline V gene data show CDR1 as SGHTA and CDR2 as FQGNSA. CDR3 coding DNA: TGTGCCAGCAGCTTATTATCGGTGGGGACAGGGGGGACTGAAGCTTTCTTT. Its protein product is CASSLLSVGTGGTEAFF.

There are a few counts of this clonotype. The V gene is TRBV10-3, the J gene TRBJ1-2; no clear D. V was trimmed by 10 bases and J by 2 bases, leaving 14 bases between them. The germline V gene encodes CDR1 ENHRY and CDR2 SYGVKD. The CDR3 runs to 13 residues. The CDR3 sequence: CATTDMGNYGYTF. CDR3 DNA sequence: TGTGCCACTACCGACATGGGGAACTATGGCTACACCTTC.

The chain couples TRBV6-5 to TRBJ2-5; 7 bases align to TRBD2. The CDR3 covers 15 residues. From germline, CDR1 is MNHEY and CDR2 SVGAGI. V gave up 2 bases and J gave up 3 bases; unmatched junction bases: 6. The CDR3 loop is CASSYDSGPEETQYF. CDR3 DNA sequence: TGTGCCAGCAGTTACGATAGCGGGCCGGAAGAGACCCAGTACTTC.

This clonotype was picked up many times. The chain links TRBV27 to TRBJ1-2; no definite D call. This CDR3 is built from 13 residues. Deletions cut 3 bases from V and 4 bases from J, with 9 bases between. CDR1 and CDR2 from the germline V gene are MNHEY and SMNVEV (reference sequence). The CDR3 protein is CASSLGRAYGYTF. As DNA, the CDR3 is TGTGCCAGCAGTTTGGGAAGAGCCTATGGCTACACCTTC.

This clonotype was counted a few times. The chain links TRBV5-5 to TRBJ2-7; 11 nucleotides line up with TRBD2. Germline CDR1 reads SGHKS; CDR2 reads YYEKEE (reference sequence). The CDR3 is made up of 15 amino acids. After removal of 3 bases from V and 5 bases from J, the junction contained 7 bases not matched to a gene. The CDR3 DNA is TGTGCCAGCAGCTGGGGGACTAGCGGTGGGAACGAGCAGTACTTC. It translates to CASSWGTSGGNEQYF.

This clonotype was seen many times. The chain has TRBV12-3 or TRBV12-4 and TRBJ1-2; D gene uncertain. This CDR3 has 15 residues. With 5 bases removed from V and 2 bases from J, the gap between germline ends came to 15 bases. The CDR3 loop reads CASSRASNWNYGYTF. CDR3 coding DNA: TGTGCCAGCAGTAGAGCCTCCAATTGGAACTATGGCTACACCTTC.

The chain combines TRBV5-1 with TRBJ2-3; 8 bases line up with TRBD2. CDR1 is SGHRS and CDR2 is YFSETQ in the germline V gene. After removal of 4 bases from V and 4 bases from J, the junction contained 11 bases not matched to a gene. This CDR3 is 16 amino acids long. This chain's CDR3 is CASSPWSGGPPDTQYF. The CDR3, as DNA: TGCGCCAGCAGCCCTTGGTCGGGAGGGCCCCCAGATACGCAGTATTTT.

V gene TRBV7-2 combines with J gene TRBJ1-4, with TRBD1 identical over 7 bases. This CDR3 spans 14 amino acids. Germline V lookup: CDR1 SGHTA, CDR2 FQGNSA. The V gene end was trimmed by 1 base and the J gene end by 8 bases; junction bases not matched to a gene: 4. The CDR3 nucleotides read TGTGCCAGCAGCTTAGACAGGGGACTCGAAAAACTGTTTTTT. Translation gives CASSLDRGLEKLFF. The full variable domain, completed using reference TRBV7-2 and TRBJ1-4, is GAGVSQSPSNKVTEKGKDVELRCDPISGHTALYWYRQSLGQGLEFLIYFQGNSAPDKSGLPSDRFSAERTGGSVSTLTIQRTQQEDSAVYLCASSLDRGLEKLFFGSGTQLSVL.

This clonotype has a handful of counts. This rearrangement joins TRBV7-6 to TRBJ2-7; 9 bases are shared with TRBD2. There are 16 residues in the CDR3. With V trimmed by 1 base and J by 2 bases, 6 bases remained unmatched. Germline V lookup: CDR1 SGHVS, CDR2 FNYEAQ. CDR3 residues: CASSLVVAGVTYEQYF. CDR3 nucleotide sequence: TGTGCCAGCAGCTTAGTTGTAGCGGGGGTCACCTACGAGCAGTACTTC.

This clonotype was observed a few times. This sequence joins TRBV12-3 or TRBV12-4 and TRBJ1-1; D may be TRBD1 (5 bases). CDR3 length: 15 amino acids. Trimming stripped 7 bases from V and 1 base from J, with 16 bases between. The CDR3 loop is CASTLRGAPNTEAFF. For the CDR3, the DNA is TGTGCCAGCACCTTACGCGGGGCGCCGAACACTGAAGCTTTCTTT.